This T cell receptor beta chain came from a study of blood T cells in healthy people across ages. This clonotype was seen many times. The authors ran a second PCR of about 6 to 11 cycles using a sample-barcoded 5' primer and a J-beta primer mix. Using its own MiXCR run on the 5' RACE reads, TCRdb lists one record per CDR3 protein. The repertoire consists of 1 million or so distinct CDR3 sequences, with less than 25% occurring once and the leading ten covering around 0.7%. This CDR3 comprises 13 residues. CDR1 is SQVTM, CDR2 ANQGSEA, per germline. With 4 bases clipped from V and 4 bases from J, the junction kept 4 bases outside the gene matches. This sample also appeared in a second study, on T cells of mothers and their children. That work adds: In unrelated and related pairs, TCR recombination output is shaped in a similar way by thymic selection.

The material sequenced was blood. The chain uses TRBV29-1 and TRBJ1-5, with 7 bases lining up with TRBD1. The TCR comes from a girl aged 2 to 10 in good health. The CDR3 nucleotides read TGCAGCGTTGTCCAGGGGGGAAATCAGCCCCAGCATTTT. Residues: CSVVQGGNQPQHF. Drawing the rest from reference TRBV29-1 and TRBJ1-5, the complete variable domain is SAVISQKPSRDICQRGTSLTIQCQVDSQVTMMFWYRQQPGQSLTLIATANQGSEATYESGFVIDKFPISRPNLTFSTLTVSNMSPEDSSIYLCSVVQGGNQPQHFGDGTRLSIL.